Listed below are T cell receptor beta chains from one sample, sequenced in a study of T cells in Graves' hyperthyroidism and ophthalmopathy. TCRdb fed the multiplex PCR reads into MiXCR, producing one record per CDR3 protein. Among about 250,000 distinct CDR3 sequences listed, 22% were seen once. Sequences were obtained from blood. These receptors were taken from a man aged 25-45 years with Graves' ophthalmopathy. Both conserved end residues are part of each CDR3. D genes are given only for firm matches. For some rows the clone size is stated as once, few or many, or as a class when expanded; others skip it.

d_call | j_call | v_call | clone_size | cdr3_aa | cdr3_nt
TRBD2 | TRBJ2-3 | TRBV19 | few | CASSIRREYRLQYF | TGTGCCAGTAGTATACGGCGGGAGTATCGCTTGCAGTATTTT
TRBD1 | TRBJ2-7 | TRBV28 | . | CASSPGQGAFDEQYF | TGTGCCAGCAGTCCGGGACAGGGGGCGTTTGACGAGCAGTACTTC
. | TRBJ2-5 | TRBV10-3 | few | CAISDPGHGRETQYF | TGTGCCATCAGTGACCCGGGACACGGGAGAGAGACCCAGTACTTC
TRBD2 | TRBJ2-1 | TRBV13 | . | CASSLRGGSYNEQFF | TGTGCCAGCAGCTTACGGGGGGGCTCCTACAATGAGCAGTTCTTC
. | TRBJ2-3 | TRBV20-1 | . | CSARIQGAQYF | TGCAGTGCTAGAATCCAGGGCGCGCAGTATTTT
. | TRBJ2-5 | TRBV12-3/TRBV12-4 | many | CASSSTRPFLTQYF | TGTGCCAGCAGTTCGACTAGACCGTTCTTGACCCAGTACTTC
. | TRBJ2-2 | TRBV18 | few | CASSPFANTGELFF | TGTGCCAGCTCCCCCTTCGCGAACACCGGGGAGCTGTTTTTT
TRBD1 | TRBJ1-2 | TRBV2 | . | CASSEALRDRSGGYTF | TGTGCCAGCAGTGAAGCGCTTCGGGACAGGTCGGGCGGCTACACCTTC
. | TRBJ1-5 | TRBV6-1 | few | CASSDLLGQPQHF | TGTGCCAGCAGTGATCTTCTGGGTCAGCCCCAGCATTTT
TRBD2 | TRBJ2-1 | TRBV7-9 | . | CASILEGTKASYNEQFF | TGTGCCAGCATCCTAGAGGGGACTAAGGCGTCCTACAATGAGCAGTTCTTC
TRBD1 | TRBJ2-3 | TRBV5-4 | . | CASRAGTAGWKDTQYF | TGTGCCAGCCGCGCCGGGACAGCAGGGTGGAAAGATACGCAGTATTTT
. | TRBJ2-1 | TRBV6-1 | . | CASIKANSYNEQFF | TGTGCCAGCATCAAAGCGAACTCCTACAATGAGCAGTTCTTC
. | TRBJ1-1 | TRBV6-2/TRBV6-3 | . | CASSYGGATLNIEAFF | TGTGCCAGCAGTTACGGGGGGGCGACACTGAACATTGAAGCTTTCTTT
. | TRBJ2-7 | TRBV28 | few | CASSSVRGYPRYEQYF | TGTGCCAGCAGTTCCGTTAGGGGGTACCCTCGCTACGAGCAGTACTTC
. | TRBJ1-5 | TRBV30 | . | CAWSGGGWNQPQHF | TGTGCCTGGAGTGGGGGAGGTTGGAATCAGCCCCAGCATTTT
TRBD2 | TRBJ2-5 | TRBV28 | . | CASTGGLAGLQYF | TGTGCCAGCACCGGGGGACTAGCGGGATTACAGTACTTC
TRBD2 | TRBJ2-2 | TRBV20-1 | few | CSARSLAGDHTGELFF | TGCAGTGCTAGAAGTCTAGCGGGAGACCACACCGGGGAGCTGTTTTTT
TRBD1 | TRBJ1-4 | TRBV2 | few | CASKGTAKEKLFF | TGTGCCAGCAAAGGGACAGCTAAGGAAAAACTGTTTTTT
. | TRBJ1-5 | TRBV12-3/TRBV12-4 | . | CASGLGENQPQHF | TGTGCCAGTGGACTGGGGGAGAATCAGCCCCAGCATTTT
TRBD1 | TRBJ1-5 | TRBV12-3/TRBV12-4 | many | CASSLGGQGNQPQHF | TGTGCCAGCAGTTTAGGGGGACAGGGCAATCAGCCCCAGCATTTT
TRBD2 | TRBJ2-7 | TRBV7-2 | many | CASSFGLGYEQYF | TGTGCCAGCAGCTTCGGACTAGGTTACGAGCAGTACTTC
. | TRBJ2-3 | TRBV3-1 | many | CASSHHAGGWTDTQYF | TGTGCCAGCAGCCACCACGCTGGGGGGTGGACAGATACGCAGTATTTT
. | TRBJ1-4 | TRBV6-5 | . | CASSYRGGGNEKLFF | TGTGCCAGCAGTTACCGTGGGGGCGGGAATGAAAAACTGTTTTTT
TRBD1 | TRBJ2-7 | TRBV20-1 | many | CSAQTGGYEQYF | TGCAGTGCCCAGACAGGGGGCTACGAGCAGTACTTC